Below are 21 T cell receptor beta chains sequenced from a single sample in a study of T cell repertoires in cytomegalovirus infection. These receptors' antigens are unknown. TCRdb analysed the reads with MiXCR anew, one entry per CDR3 protein. The sample has about 830,000 distinct CDR3 sequences, 30% to 35% seen once. The sequences come from cultured CD8+ T cells from PBMCs, collected from culture after CMV antigen stimulation. These receptor sequences come from a human donor in good health (CMV status not recorded). Some clones in this sample may be carry-over from other donors' samples.

The chain combines TRBV7-9 with TRBJ1-2; D perhaps matches TRBD1 (6 bases). The CDR3 sequence is 14 residues long. Trimming took 3 bases from V and 6 from J, leaving 14 bases between them. Germline V gene lookup returns CDR1 SEHNR and CDR2 FQNEAQ (reference sequence). The DNA of the CDR3 is TGTGCCAGCAGCTTGGATTCAGGGGTAGATGGCTACACCTTC. Protein: CASSLDSGVDGYTF.

The chain employs TRBV7-9 and TRBJ2-5, with D perhaps matching TRBD1 or TRBD2 (6 bases each). From germline, CDR1 is SEHNR and CDR2 FQNEAQ (reference sequence). Trimming shortened V by 5 bases and J by 1 base, and 14 bases separated the two germline ends. The CDR3 has 15 amino acids. The CDR3 bases are TGTGCCAGCAGCCCTGTAGGGGGGACCCAAGAGACCCAGTACTTC. This gives the protein CASSPVGGTQETQYF.

V gene TRBV12-3 or TRBV12-4 combines with J gene TRBJ2-7; no clear D. The CDR3 runs to 16 residues. V lost 6 bases, J lost 5 bases, and 23 bases lay in between. The CDR3 region has the DNA TGTGCCAGCAGCTTTAGGCCCCCCGGAAAAAAGGACGAGCAGTACTTC. Protein: CASSFRPPGKKDEQYF.

This clonotype appeared many times. This chain links TRBV11-1 with TRBJ2-1, with D maybe TRBD2 (5 bases). V was pared by 5 bases and J by 6 bases, with 11 bases between. This CDR3 is built from 13 residues. Germline loops: CDR1 SGHAT, CDR2 FQDESV (reference sequence). CDR3 coding DNA: TGTGCCAGCAGCCCCATAGGGAGCAATGAGCAGTTCTTC. It yields the protein CASSPIGSNEQFF.

The genes are TRBV7-8 and TRBJ2-3, with 13 bases matching TRBD2. Losses at the gene ends were 5 bases for V and 6 bases for J; bases not matched to a gene: 5. Germline CDR1 is SGHVS and CDR2 is FQNEAQ. CDR3 length equals 15 residues. CDR3 nucleotides: TGTGCCAGCAGCGTTACTAGCGGGGGGGTTGATACGCAGTATTTT. Translation gives CASSVTSGGVDTQYF.

This chain connects TRBV14 to TRBJ1-2; D unresolved. CDR1 and CDR2 (germline): SGHDN, FVKESK. The CDR3 extends over 15 amino acids. V lost 0 bases and J 5 bases, leaving 13 bases between the germline ends. CDR3 nucleotide sequence: TGTGCCAGCAGCCAAGATTCCCGCCCACAGTATGGCTACACCTTC. This gives the protein CASSQDSRPQYGYTF.

This clonotype was picked up many times. The V call is TRBV11-3, the J call TRBJ2-2, with D tentatively TRBD2 (6 bases). The CDR3 runs 20 residues. Trimming shortened V by 1 base and J by 3 bases, and 24 bases separated the two germline ends. Germline assignment: CDR1 SGHNT and CDR2 YENEEA. Here the CDR3 DNA reads TGTGCCAGCAGCTTAGGCGCGGCTAGCGTAAGCCCTAAGGACACCGGGGAGCTGTTTTTT. Translation gives CASSLGAASVSPKDTGELFF.

The chain uses TRBV4-1 and TRBJ2-7, with no clear D. The length of the CDR3 is 15 residues. From germline, CDR1 is MGHRA and CDR2 YSYEKL. V shed 0 bases and J shed 7 bases, with 16 bases lying between them. For the CDR3, the DNA is TGCGCCAGCAGCCAAGACGGCAGGAGAGCTCGGGAGCAGTACGTC. This gives the protein CASSQDGRRAREQYV.

This clonotype was seen many times. The V gene is TRBV10-3, the J gene TRBJ1-6; 9 bases map to TRBD1. CDR3 length: 14 residues. Trimming removed 11 bases from V and 7 bases from J; junction bases left unmatched: 9. CDR1 and CDR2 from the germline V gene are ENHRY and SYGVKD. In DNA, the CDR3 is TGTGCCTCGGGGACAGGGCCCTTCAATTCACCCCTCCACTTT. Amino acids: CASGTGPFNSPLHF.

The rearrangement joins TRBV7-9 to TRBJ2-1; D remains unclear. The germline V gene encodes CDR1 SEHNR and CDR2 FQNEAQ (reference sequence). Trimming pared 1 base from V and 13 bases from J, leaving 11 bases between. This CDR3 spans 12 amino acids. CDR3 residues: CASSLGVADQFF. The CDR3 nucleotides are TGTGCCAGCAGCTTAGGAGTTGCGGATCAGTTCTTC.

This clonotype was seen a handful of times. The junction and the germline gene differ at one end; a read error may be behind it. The chain recombines TRBV7-6 with TRBJ1-1, with D hard to call. The CDR3 is made up of 12 amino acids. Germline V gene lookup returns CDR1 SGHVS and CDR2 FNYEAQ. The DNA for the CDR3 is TGTGCCAGCAGATTAGGGAACGCTGAAGCTTTCTTT. It codes for CASRLGNAEAFF.

The sample holds a few counts of this clonotype. The chain links TRBV6-8 to TRBJ2-7; 8 bases are shared with TRBD2. The junction had 4 bases not matched to a gene; V was cut back by 0 bases and J by 0 bases. Germline V lookup: CDR1 MNHGY, CDR2 SAAAGT. The CDR3 extends over 16 amino acids. CDR3 protein: CASSYSKTSGSYEQYF. The CDR3 DNA is TGTGCCAGCAGTTACTCGAAAACTAGCGGCTCCTACGAGCAGTACTTC.

The genes are TRBV15 and TRBJ1-2; 7 bases agree with TRBD1. CDR1 is LNHNV and CDR2 is YYDKDF in the germline V gene (reference sequence). The CDR3 consists of 13 residues. The V segment lost 3 bases and the J segment 12 bases; nucleotides outside the gene matches: 10. The CDR3 sequence: CATSSTRQGSDTF. The DNA for the CDR3 is TGTGCCACCAGCAGCACCAGACAGGGTTCCGACACCTTC.

This clonotype was seen a few times. The chain combines TRBV7-9 with TRBJ1-2, with D unclear. This CDR3 has 13 residues. The ends were cut back, 3 bases at V and 6 bases at J, with 11 bases in the middle. The germline V gene encodes CDR1 SEHNR and CDR2 FQNEAQ (reference sequence). The CDR3 protein is CASSLRPKDGYTF. CDR3 DNA: TGTGCCAGCAGCTTGAGGCCGAAGGATGGCTACACCTTC.

This clonotype was recorded a few times. The J gene is TRBJ2-1, the V gene TRBV19, with 8 bases lining up with TRBD1. CDR3 length: 15 amino acids. Germline CDR1 is LNHDA and CDR2 is SQIVND (reference sequence). J lost 0 bases, V lost 3 bases, and 1 base had no gene match. CDR3 sequence (DNA): TGTGCCAGTAGTATTCAGGGGGCCTCCTACAATGAGCAGTTCTTC. Translated, it gives CASSIQGASYNEQFF.

This clonotype was counted only a few times. This sequence joins TRBV28 and TRBJ2-3, with D maybe TRBD2 (6 bases). The CDR3 covers 15 residues. V was clipped by 2 bases and J by 1 base, with 10 bases between them. CDR1 is MDHEN and CDR2 is SYDVKM in the germline V gene. In DNA form, the CDR3 reads TGTGCCAGCAGTTTAACCGGGACTGGCACAGATACGCAGTATTTT. Protein product: CASSLTGTGTDTQYF.

V gene TRBV7-9 combines with J gene TRBJ2-3; 11 bases agree with TRBD2. Germline CDR1 reads SEHNR; CDR2 reads FQNEAQ (reference sequence). This CDR3 has 16 amino acids. The V segment lost 5 bases and the J segment 3 bases; nucleotides outside the gene matches: 7. The CDR3 sequence is CASSTSSGGLTDTQYF. The CDR3 DNA reads as TGTGCCAGCAGCACCTCTAGCGGGGGGTTGACAGATACGCAGTATTTT.

V gene TRBV2 combines with J gene TRBJ2-1; 10 positions agree with TRBD1. Looked up from germline, CDR1 is SNHLY and CDR2 is FYNNEI. The V segment lost 5 bases and the J segment 6 bases; nucleotides outside the gene matches: 7. The CDR3 totals 15 residues. The CDR3 DNA sequence: TGTGCCAGCAGTCTGACAGGGGGCCGTGGCAATGAGCAGTTCTTC. This sequence encodes CASSLTGGRGNEQFF.

In its sample, this clonotype was seen once. The chain joins TRBV12-3 or TRBV12-4 to TRBJ2-1; no clear D gene. The CDR3 contains 12 residues. V was shortened by 6 bases and J by 8 bases, with 11 bases between the two germline ends. The CDR3 DNA is TGTGCCAGCAGCTTCGTGACCCATGAGCAGTTCTTC. Translation: CASSFVTHEQFF.

The chain uses TRBV6-6 and TRBJ1-2, with D maybe TRBD1 (5 bases). Germline assignment: CDR1 MNHNY and CDR2 SVGAGI (reference sequence). This CDR3 contains 15 residues. V was cut by 0 bases and J by 5 bases, with 13 bases left in between. The CDR3 region has the DNA TGTGCCAGCAGTTACTCGGCAGGGCTTGAATATGGCTACACCTTC. As protein: CASSYSAGLEYGYTF.

J is TRBJ2-3 and V is TRBV14; 10 bases align to TRBD2. In germline, CDR1 is SGHDN, CDR2 FVKESK. There are 20 residues in the CDR3. V gave up 0 bases and J gave up 2 bases; unmatched junction bases: 14. CDR3 DNA sequence: TGTGCCAGCAGCCAAGATTGGTCGGCTAGCGGGGGCCGGGACACAGATACGCAGTATTTT. Its protein is CASSQDWSASGGRDTDTQYF.